This entry lists 7 T cell receptor beta chains sequenced from one sample in a study of spatial heterogeneity in lung cancer. Broader study findings: Tumoral mutation counts were tracked by counts of expanded intratumoral alpha and beta TCRs.

TCRdb reanalysed the 5' RACE reads using MiXCR and keeps one entry per CDR3 protein. The sample gives around 10,000 distinct CDR3 sequences, about 5.7% of which show up once; around 7.1% is in the top ten. Their recognized antigens are unknown. Time point meaning: sample taken at primary tumor resection. This sample comprised lung tumor tissue, obtained at surgery. The receptors shown here come from a female donor with early-stage non-small cell lung cancer.

By share, this clonotype ranks as medium-sized. V usage is TRBV7-2 and J usage is TRBJ1-6, with 8 bases fitting TRBD1. Trimming took 3 bases from V and 8 from J; bases not matched to a gene: 6. From germline, CDR1 is SGHTA and CDR2 FQGNSA. The CDR3 length is 15 residues. This CDR3 reads CASSFSSGQDSPLHF. The CDR3 bases are TGTGCCAGCAGCTTTAGCTCGGGACAGGATTCACCCCTCCACTTT.

The chain couples TRBV12-3 or TRBV12-4 to TRBJ2-2; D might be TRBD2 (6 bases). The ends were cut back, 5 bases at V and 7 bases at J, with 14 bases in the middle. The CDR3 totals 14 residues. The CDR3 region has the DNA TGTGCCAGCAGTGGGAGGAGGGTCGGCGGGGAGCTGTTTTTT. Protein product: CASSGRRVGGELFF.

This chain uses TRBV20-1 with TRBJ2-3; no reliable D call. V lost 6 bases and J 4 bases, leaving 11 bases between the germline ends. The CDR3 runs 12 residues. Germline CDR1 and CDR2: DFQATT and SNEGSKA (reference sequence). The CDR3, as DNA: TGCAGTGCCCCTCTGGTGGCAGATACGCAGTATTTT. Protein product: CSAPLVADTQYF.

This clonotype counts as medium-sized (0.01 to 0.1%). V usage is TRBV20-1 and J usage is TRBJ2-6, with D possibly matching TRBD2 (5 bases). The CDR3 has 14 amino acids. Trimming cost V 3 bases and J 3 bases, with 9 bases left between them. In germline, CDR1 is DFQATT, CDR2 SNEGSKA (reference sequence). The CDR3 nucleotides read TGCAGTGCTAGGGAGGCTTATGGGGCCAACGTCCTGACTTTC. Translating it yields CSAREAYGANVLTF.

This clonotype has a handful of counts. The chain couples TRBV2 to TRBJ2-5, with D unresolved. The CDR3 loop spans 13 amino acids. The germline V and J ends were trimmed by 3 bases and 5 bases, with 10 bases remaining between them. Germline-derived CDR1 and CDR2 are SNHLY and FYNNEI. CDR3 nucleotides: TGTGCCAGCAGTGACCCTAGTACCGAGACCCAGTACTTC. It is translated as CASSDPSTETQYF.

The rearrangement joins TRBV6-1 to TRBJ2-1, with 7 bases lining up with TRBD1. The CDR3 has 13 residues. The germline CDR1 and CDR2 sequences are MNHNS and SASEGT. Trimming removed 6 bases from V and 4 bases from J; junction bases left unmatched: 3. CDR3 coding DNA: TGTGCCAGCAGGGGACAGCCATACAATGAGCAGTTCTTC. Its translation: CASRGQPYNEQFF.

There are many counts of this clonotype. The V call is TRBV30, the J call TRBJ2-1; D is unclear. V lost 3 bases, J lost 7 bases, and 13 bases lay in between. Germline CDR1 GTSNPN, CDR2 SVGIG (reference sequence). The CDR3 consists of 13 residues. CDR3 bases: TGTGCCTGGAGGGGTAGTTACGTGAATGAGCAGTTCTTC. This translates into CAWRGSYVNEQFF.